The 17 T cell receptor beta chains below all came from one sample that was sequenced in a study of tumor and adjacent non-tumor tissue in lung cancer. RNA was extracted from bulk tissue without any cell sorting. The library came from three nested PCR rounds adapted from ARM-PCR protocols. TCRdb analysed the multiplex PCR reads with MiXCR anew, one entry per CDR3 protein. The repertoire holds 100,000 to 120,000 distinct CDR3 sequences, with nearly 85% as singletons. Sequencing was performed on lung tumor tissue. These TCRs come from a man between 65 and 85 years old with non-small cell lung cancer.

The rearrangement links TRBV18 to TRBJ1-1, with D possibly TRBD1 on 5 matching bases. From germline, CDR1 is KGHSH and CDR2 LQKENI. The CDR3 loop spans 14 amino acids. V shed 5 bases and J shed 2 bases, with 12 bases lying between them. The CDR3 bases are TGTGCCAGCTCAGCTTGGGACCTTAACACTGAAGCTTTCTTT. As protein: CASSAWDLNTEAFF.

Points on this clonotype: The conserved closing phenylalanine or tryptophan is absent in this CDR3, likely reflecting a read error. V and J are TRBV5-5 and TRBJ1-2; no definite D call. V lost 0 bases and J lost 4, with 7 bases in between. From germline, CDR1 is SGHKS and CDR2 YYEKEE (reference sequence). The CDR3 covers 13 residues. The CDR3 sequence: CASSLGGFYGYTI. The CDR3, as DNA: TGTGCCAGCAGCTTGGGTGGGTTCTATGGCTACACCATC.

The J gene is TRBJ1-1, the V gene TRBV20-1; 8 positions match TRBD1. The CDR3 runs 15 residues. V trimming: 3 bases; J trimming: 10 bases; junction bases outside the gene matches: 16. Germline V gene lookup returns CDR1 DFQATT and CDR2 SNEGSKA (reference sequence). The CDR3 is CSASSNGCRGRLAFF. Written as DNA, the CDR3 is TGCAGTGCTAGTTCCAACGGGTGCAGGGGGCGCCTAGCTTTCTTT.

About this clonotype: A much larger clone sits a single nucleotide away, making a read error possible. This rearrangement joins TRBV7-8 to TRBJ1-2, with unresolved D. V lost 5 bases, J lost 1 base, and 17 bases lay in between. Germline loops: CDR1 SGHVS, CDR2 FQNEAQ. The CDR3 sequence is 16 residues long. CDR3 in DNA: TGTGCCAGCAGCCCGAACGGCGCGGGGATTAACTATGGCTACACCTTC. This encodes CASSPNGAGINYGYTF.

A word on this clonotype: One junction end disagrees with the germline gene, perhaps due to a read error. The chain links TRBV14 to TRBJ2-1; tentatively, D is TRBD1 (5 bases). The CDR3 spans 14 residues. Germline V gives CDR1 SGHDN, CDR2 FVKESK. DNA of the CDR3: TGTGCCAGCAGCAACCAGGGCCCTTACGATGAACAGTTCTTC. As protein: CASSNQGPYDEQFF.

Worth noting for this clonotype: Mismatch with germline at one junction end may stem from a read error. This chain links TRBV6-6 with TRBJ1-5; tentative D call: TRBD1 (6 bases). The CDR3 contains 15 residues. Germline V gene data show CDR1 as MNHNY and CDR2 as SVGAGI (reference sequence). The CDR3 DNA is TGTACCAGCAGTATCACTGGGGGCTTCAATCAGCCCCAGCATTTT. It encodes CTSSITGGFNQPQHF.

About this clonotype: This CDR3 fails to terminate in the conserved phenylalanine or tryptophan, so it likely reflects a read error. Because the CDR3's place on the DNA is in doubt, the DNA is left out and the CDR3 is given as listed by TCRdb. The V call is TRBV28, the J call TRBJ1-6; the table's TRBD1 call for D was not verified on the DNA. The CDR3 is 12 amino acids in total, end residues counted. Germline V gene lookup returns CDR1 MDHEN and CDR2 SYDVKM. CDR3 amino acids: CASSEGDSPLDS.

Remarks on this clonotype: At one end the junction does not follow the germline gene, possibly because of a read error. The chain has TRBV11-2 and TRBJ2-7; a possible D gene is TRBD1 (6 bases). The CDR3 is 16 amino acids. The V gene's germline CDR1 is SGHAT and CDR2 FQNNGV. This CDR3 is CASSTPSGTPTYEQYF. The CDR3 DNA follows: TGCGCCAGCAGCACCCCCTCCGGGACACCAACCTACGAGCAGTACTTC.

Comment on this clonotype: The germline gene is not matched at one end of the junction; a read error may be the cause. This chain joins TRBV11-2 and TRBJ1-3; no clear D gene. The germline CDR1 and CDR2 sequences are SGHAT and FQNNGV. The CDR3 consists of 15 residues. Here the CDR3 reads CANSYTWTPGYIIYF. CDR3 DNA: TGTGCCAACAGCTACACCTGGACCCCTGGATACATCATATATTTT. Full variable domain (outside the CDR3, taken from reference TRBV11-2 and TRBJ1-3): EAGVAQSPRYKIIEKRQSVAFWCNPISGHATLYWYQQILGQGPKLLIQFQNNGVVDDSQLPKDRFSAERLKGVDSTLKIQPAKLEDSAVYLCANSYTWTPGYIIYFGEGSWLTVV.

The chain employs TRBV5-6 and TRBJ2-7; 11 bases match TRBD1. Per germline, CDR1 SGHDT and CDR2 YYEEEE. The CDR3 totals 14 residues. The CDR3 reads CISSLDRGRLEQYF. The CDR3 region has the DNA TGTATCAGCAGCTTGGACAGGGGGCGTCTCGAGCAGTACTTC. Complete variable domain (other parts from reference TRBV5-6 and TRBJ2-7): DAGVTQSPTHLIKTRGQQVTLRCSPKSGHDTVSWYQQALGQGPQFIFQYYEEEERQRGNFPDRFSGHQFPNYSSELNVNALLLGDSALYLCISSLDRGRLEQYFGPGTRLTVT.

A note on this clonotype: Germline is not matched at one junction end, which may reflect a read error. CDR3 DNA: TGTGTCAGCCAATCTCCGGGACAGAGCTACGAGCATTACTTC. Translation gives CVSQSPGQSYEHYF. The chain has TRBV11-1 and TRBJ2-7, with 7 bases identical to TRBD1. Germline V gene lookup returns CDR1 SGHAT and CDR2 FQDESV (reference sequence). CDR3 length: 14 residues.

Comments on this clonotype: Likely a read error: the CDR3 ends without its conserved phenylalanine or tryptophan. Because the CDR3's place on the DNA is in doubt, the DNA is left out and the CDR3 is given as listed by TCRdb. V usage is TRBV29-1 and J usage is TRBJ1-2. The CDR3 extends over 14 residues, inclusive of both ends. Germline V CDR1 and CDR2: SQVTM, ANQGSEA. Here the CDR3 reads CSAEREKANYGYNL.

This clonotype was seen more than once but under ten times. A read error is possible here, since a much larger clone lies one base away. CDR3 residues: CASRGEAGDNSPLHF. The DNA of the CDR3 is TGTGCCAGCAGAGGTGAGGCAGGAGATAATTCACCCCTCCACTTT. The gene calls are TRBV25-1 and TRBJ1-6, with D unresolved. The V end was cut by 6 bases, the J end by 5 bases, with 14 bases between. CDR3 length: 15 residues. Germline V gives CDR1 MGHDK, CDR2 SYGVNS.

Note on this clonotype: At one end, the junction sequence differs from germline, possibly due to a read error. The rearrangement links TRBV4-1 to TRBJ1-5; D possibly corresponds to TRBD1 (5 bases). The germline V gene has CDR1 MGHRA and CDR2 YSYEKL. This CDR3 is built from 17 residues. CDR3 in DNA: TGTGCCAGCGCCAAGTATCTGACGGGGGATGGCAATCAGTCCCAGCATTTT. As protein: CASAKYLTGDGNQSQHF.

This chain links TRBV12-3 or TRBV12-4 with TRBJ1-6, with 8 positions matching TRBD1. The CDR3 length is 16 residues. The CDR3 bases are TGTGTCAACACCTCCGGGACAGGTGGCTATAATTCACCCCTCCACTTT. Its protein product is CVNTSGTGGYNSPLHF.

The V call is TRBV6-6, the J call TRBJ1-2, with unresolved D. The germline V and J ends were trimmed by 10 bases and 4 bases, with 19 bases remaining between them. Germline V gene data show CDR1 as MNHNY and CDR2 as SVGAGI (reference sequence). The CDR3 contains 14 residues. The CDR3 protein is CANTPPGASYGYTF. In DNA form, the CDR3 reads TGTGCCAACACTCCCCCAGGCGCCTCCTATGGCTACACCTTC.

This clonotype has more than one count but fewer than ten. This may stem from a read error, because a much larger clone lies one nucleotide away. The chain carries TRBV5-1 and TRBJ2-1; the match to TRBD1 covers 8 bases. Germline assignment: CDR1 SGHRS and CDR2 YFSETQ. CDR3 length: 15 residues. CDR3 nucleotides: TGCGTCAGCAGCTCGTCAGGGGGCTCGAACAATGAGCAGTTCTTC. Translated, it gives CVSSSSGGSNNEQFF. Drawing the rest from reference TRBV5-1 and TRBJ2-1, the complete variable domain is KAGVTQTPRYLIKTRGQQVTLSCSPISGHRSVSWYQQTPGQGLQFLFEYFSETQRNKGNFPGRFSGRQFSNSRSEMNVSTLELGDSALYLCVSSSSGGSNNEQFFGPGTRLTVL.